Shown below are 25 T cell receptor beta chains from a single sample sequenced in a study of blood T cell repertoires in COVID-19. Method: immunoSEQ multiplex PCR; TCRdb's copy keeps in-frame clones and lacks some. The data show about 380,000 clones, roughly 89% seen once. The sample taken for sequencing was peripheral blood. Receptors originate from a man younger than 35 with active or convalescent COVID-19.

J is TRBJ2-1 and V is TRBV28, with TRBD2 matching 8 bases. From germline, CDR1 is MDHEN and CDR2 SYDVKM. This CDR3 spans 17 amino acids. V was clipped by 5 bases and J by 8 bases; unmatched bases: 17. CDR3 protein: CASSISGSGDVLDEQFF. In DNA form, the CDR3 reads TGTGCCAGCAGTATATCAGGTAGCGGGGACGTGTTGGATGAGCAGTTCTTC.

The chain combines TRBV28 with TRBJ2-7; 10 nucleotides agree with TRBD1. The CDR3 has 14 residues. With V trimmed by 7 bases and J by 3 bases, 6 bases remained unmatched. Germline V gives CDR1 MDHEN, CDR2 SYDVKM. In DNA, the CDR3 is TGTGCCAGCAATTCTGACAGGGGGCTCTACGAGCAGTACTTC. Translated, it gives CASNSDRGLYEQYF.

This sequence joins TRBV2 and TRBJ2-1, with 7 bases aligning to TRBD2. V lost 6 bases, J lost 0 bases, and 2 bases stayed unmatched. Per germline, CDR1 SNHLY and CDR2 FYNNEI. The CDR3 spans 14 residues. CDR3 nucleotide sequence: TGTGCCAGCAGCCGGGGGGTCTCCTACAATGAGCAGTTCTTC. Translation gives CASSRGVSYNEQFF. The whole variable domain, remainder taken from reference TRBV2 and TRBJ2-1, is EPEVTQTPSHQVTQMGQEVILRCVPISNHLYFYWYRQILGQKVEFLVSFYNNEISEKSEIFDDQFSVERPDGSNFTLKIRSTKLEDSAMYFCASSRGVSYNEQFFGPGTRLTVL.

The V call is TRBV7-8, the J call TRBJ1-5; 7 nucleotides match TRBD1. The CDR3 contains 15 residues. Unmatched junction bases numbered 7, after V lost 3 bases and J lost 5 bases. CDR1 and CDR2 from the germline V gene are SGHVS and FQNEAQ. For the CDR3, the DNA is TGTGCCAGCAGCTTCAATAGCAGGGGGGATCAGCCCCAGCATTTT. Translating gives CASSFNSRGDQPQHF.

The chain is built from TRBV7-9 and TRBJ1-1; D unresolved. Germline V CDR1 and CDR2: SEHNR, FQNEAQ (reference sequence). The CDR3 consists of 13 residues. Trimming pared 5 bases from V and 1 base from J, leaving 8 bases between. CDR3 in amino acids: CASSPSANTEAFF. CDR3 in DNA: TGTGCCAGCAGCCCGAGTGCGAACACTGAAGCTTTCTTT.

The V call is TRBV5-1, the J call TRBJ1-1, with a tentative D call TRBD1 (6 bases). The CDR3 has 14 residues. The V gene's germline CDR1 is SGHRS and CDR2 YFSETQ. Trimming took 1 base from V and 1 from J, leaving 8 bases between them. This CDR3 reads CASSLWDTNTEAFF. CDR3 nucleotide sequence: TGCGCCAGCAGCTTGTGGGACACGAACACTGAAGCTTTCTTT.

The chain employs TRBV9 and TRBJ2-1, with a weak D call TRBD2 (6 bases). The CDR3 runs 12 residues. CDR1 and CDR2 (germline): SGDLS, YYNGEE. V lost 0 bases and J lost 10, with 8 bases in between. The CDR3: CASSVDGREQFF. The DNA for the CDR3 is TGTGCCAGCAGCGTAGACGGGAGAGAGCAGTTCTTC.

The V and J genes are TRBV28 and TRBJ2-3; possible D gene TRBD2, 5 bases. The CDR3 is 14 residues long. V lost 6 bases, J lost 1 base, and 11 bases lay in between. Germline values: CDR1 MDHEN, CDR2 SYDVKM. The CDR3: CASRDGLRTDTQYF. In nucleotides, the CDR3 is TGTGCCAGCAGAGATGGACTGCGCACAGATACGCAGTATTTT. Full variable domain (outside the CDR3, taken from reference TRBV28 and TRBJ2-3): DVKVTQSSRYLVKRTGEKVFLECVQDMDHENMFWYRQDPGLGLRLIYFSYDVKMKEKGDIPEGYSVSREKKERFSLILESASTNQTSMYLCASRDGLRTDTQYFGPGTRLTVL.

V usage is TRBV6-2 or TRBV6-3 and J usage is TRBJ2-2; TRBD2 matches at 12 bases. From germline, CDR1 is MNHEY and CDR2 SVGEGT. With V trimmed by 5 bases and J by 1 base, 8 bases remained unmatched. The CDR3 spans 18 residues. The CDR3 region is CASSLLAGGPENTGELFF. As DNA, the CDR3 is TGTGCCAGCAGTCTCCTAGCGGGAGGGCCTGAGAACACCGGGGAGCTGTTTTTT.

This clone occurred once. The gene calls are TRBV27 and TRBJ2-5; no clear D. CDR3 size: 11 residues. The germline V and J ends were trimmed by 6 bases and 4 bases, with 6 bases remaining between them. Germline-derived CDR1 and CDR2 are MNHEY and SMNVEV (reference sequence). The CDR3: CASSNSETQYF. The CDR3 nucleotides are TGTGCCAGCAGCAATTCAGAGACCCAGTACTTC.

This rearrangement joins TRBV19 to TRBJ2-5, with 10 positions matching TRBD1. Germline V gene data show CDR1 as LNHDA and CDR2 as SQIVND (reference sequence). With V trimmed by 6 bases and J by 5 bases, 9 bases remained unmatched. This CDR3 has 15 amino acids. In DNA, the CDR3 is TGTGCCAGTAGCGCGACAGGGGGCTTTGGGGAGACCCAGTACTTC. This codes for CASSATGGFGETQYF.

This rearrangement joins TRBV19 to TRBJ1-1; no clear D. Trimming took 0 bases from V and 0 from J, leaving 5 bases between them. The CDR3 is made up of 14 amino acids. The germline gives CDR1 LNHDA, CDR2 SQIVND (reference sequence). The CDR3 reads CASSIDPLNTEAFF. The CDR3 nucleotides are TGTGCCAGTAGTATAGATCCCTTGAACACTGAAGCTTTCTTT.

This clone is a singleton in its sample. The CDR3, as DNA: TGTGCCAGCAGCCAGGGACAGGGGATTGGGGAGCAGTTCTTC. This sequence encodes CASSQGQGIGEQFF. This chain connects TRBV27 to TRBJ2-1, with TRBD1 matching 10 bases. Germline V CDR1 and CDR2: MNHEY, SMNVEV (reference sequence). This CDR3 region has 14 residues. The J segment lost 10 bases and the V segment lost 6 bases, leaving 9 bases of the junction unmatched.

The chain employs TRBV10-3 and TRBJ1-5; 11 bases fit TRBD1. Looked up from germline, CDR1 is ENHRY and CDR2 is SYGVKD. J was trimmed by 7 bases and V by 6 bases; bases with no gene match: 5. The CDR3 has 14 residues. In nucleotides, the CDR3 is TGTGCCATCAGCGGACAGGGGGCAGGGCAGCCCCAGCATTTT. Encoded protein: CAISGQGAGQPQHF.

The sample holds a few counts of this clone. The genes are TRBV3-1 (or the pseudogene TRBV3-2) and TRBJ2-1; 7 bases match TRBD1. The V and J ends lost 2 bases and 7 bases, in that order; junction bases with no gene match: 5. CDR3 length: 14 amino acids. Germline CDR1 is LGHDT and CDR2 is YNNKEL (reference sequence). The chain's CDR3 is CASSQQSTGNEQFF. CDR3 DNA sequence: TGTGCCAGCAGCCAACAATCGACAGGGAATGAGCAGTTCTTC.

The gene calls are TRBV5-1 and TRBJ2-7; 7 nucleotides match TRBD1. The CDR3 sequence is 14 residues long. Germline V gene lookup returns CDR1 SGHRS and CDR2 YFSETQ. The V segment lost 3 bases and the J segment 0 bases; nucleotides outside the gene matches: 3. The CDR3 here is CASSYRDSSYEQYF. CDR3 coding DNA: TGCGCCAGCAGCTACCGGGACAGCTCCTACGAGCAGTACTTC.

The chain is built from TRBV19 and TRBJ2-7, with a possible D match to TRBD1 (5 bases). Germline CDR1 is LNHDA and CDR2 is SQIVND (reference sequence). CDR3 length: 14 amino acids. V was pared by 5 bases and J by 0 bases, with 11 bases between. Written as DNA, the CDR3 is TGTGCCAGTAGTCCCTGGGGCCACTCCTACGAGCAGTACTTC. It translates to CASSPWGHSYEQYF.

CDR3 sequence reads: CASSGGHRYEQYF. The CDR3, as DNA: TGTGCCAGCAGCGGCGGACACCGCTACGAGCAGTACTTC. The rearrangement links TRBV11-1 to TRBJ2-7; D may be TRBD1 (5 bases). The CDR3 consists of 13 residues. V dropped 5 bases and J dropped 3 bases, with 11 bases sitting between them. CDR1 is SGHAT and CDR2 is FQDESV in the germline V gene (reference sequence).

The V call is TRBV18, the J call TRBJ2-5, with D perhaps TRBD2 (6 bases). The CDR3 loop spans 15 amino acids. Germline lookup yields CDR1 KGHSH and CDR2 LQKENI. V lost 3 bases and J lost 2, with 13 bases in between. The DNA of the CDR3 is TGTGCCAGCTCACCGGTGTACGGGGGTCAAGAGACCCAGTACTTC. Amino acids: CASSPVYGGQETQYF. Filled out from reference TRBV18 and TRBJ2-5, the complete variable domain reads NAGVMQNPRHLVRRRGQEARLRCSPMKGHSHVYWYRQLPEEGLKFMVYLQKENIIDESGMPKERFSAEFPKEGPSILRIQQVVRGDSAAYFCASSPVYGGQETQYFGPGTRLLVL.

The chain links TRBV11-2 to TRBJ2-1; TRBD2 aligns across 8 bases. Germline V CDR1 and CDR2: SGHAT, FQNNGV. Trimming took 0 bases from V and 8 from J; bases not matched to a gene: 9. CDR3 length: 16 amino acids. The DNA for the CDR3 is TGTGCCAGCAGCTTAGAAGGGCTAGCGGGTCGACATGAGCAGTTCTTC. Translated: CASSLEGLAGRHEQFF.

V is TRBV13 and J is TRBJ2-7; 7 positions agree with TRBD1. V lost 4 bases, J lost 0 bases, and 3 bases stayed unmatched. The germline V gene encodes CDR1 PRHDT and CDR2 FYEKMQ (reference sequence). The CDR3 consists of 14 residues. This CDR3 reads CASSSRDSSYEQYF. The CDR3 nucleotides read TGTGCCAGCAGCTCCCGGGACAGCTCCTACGAGCAGTACTTC.

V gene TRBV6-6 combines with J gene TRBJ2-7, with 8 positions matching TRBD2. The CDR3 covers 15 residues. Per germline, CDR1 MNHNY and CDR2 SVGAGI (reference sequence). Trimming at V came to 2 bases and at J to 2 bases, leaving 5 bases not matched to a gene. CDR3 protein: CASSYGSGETYEQYF. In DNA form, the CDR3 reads TGTGCCAGCAGTTACGGTAGCGGGGAAACCTACGAGCAGTACTTC.

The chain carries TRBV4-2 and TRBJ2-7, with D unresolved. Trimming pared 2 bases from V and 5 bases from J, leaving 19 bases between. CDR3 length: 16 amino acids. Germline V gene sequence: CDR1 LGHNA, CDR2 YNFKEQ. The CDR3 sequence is CASSQPNPSAHHEQYF. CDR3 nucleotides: TGTGCCAGCAGCCAACCTAACCCCTCTGCGCACCACGAGCAGTACTTC.

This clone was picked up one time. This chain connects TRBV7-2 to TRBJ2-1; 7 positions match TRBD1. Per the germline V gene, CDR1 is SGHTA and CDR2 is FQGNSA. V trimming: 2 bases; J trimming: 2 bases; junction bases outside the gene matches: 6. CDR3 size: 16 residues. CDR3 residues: CASSLTGALTYNEQFF. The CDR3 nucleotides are TGTGCCAGCAGCTTAACAGGGGCCCTTACCTACAATGAGCAGTTCTTC.

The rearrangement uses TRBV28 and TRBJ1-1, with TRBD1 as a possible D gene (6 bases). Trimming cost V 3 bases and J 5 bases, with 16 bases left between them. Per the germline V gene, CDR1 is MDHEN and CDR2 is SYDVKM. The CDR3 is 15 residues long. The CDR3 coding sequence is TGTGCCAGCAGTTTGGGCGGGGGCACTTCTACTGAAGCTTTCTTT. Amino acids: CASSLGGGTSTEAFF.